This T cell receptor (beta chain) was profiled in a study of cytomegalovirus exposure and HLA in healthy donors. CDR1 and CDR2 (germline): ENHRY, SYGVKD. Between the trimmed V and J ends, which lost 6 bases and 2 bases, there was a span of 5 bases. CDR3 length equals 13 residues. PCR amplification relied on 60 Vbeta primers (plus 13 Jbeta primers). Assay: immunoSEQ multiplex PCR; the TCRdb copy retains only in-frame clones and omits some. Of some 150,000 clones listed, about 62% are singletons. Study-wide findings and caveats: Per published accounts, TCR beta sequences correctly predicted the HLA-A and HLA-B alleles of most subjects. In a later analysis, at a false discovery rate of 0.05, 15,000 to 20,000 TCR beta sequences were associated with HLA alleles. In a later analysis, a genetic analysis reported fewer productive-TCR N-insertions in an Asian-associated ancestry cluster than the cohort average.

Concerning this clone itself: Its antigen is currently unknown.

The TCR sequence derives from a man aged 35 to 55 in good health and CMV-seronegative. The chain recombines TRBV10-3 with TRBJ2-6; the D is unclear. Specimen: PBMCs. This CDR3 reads CAISLPGANVLTF. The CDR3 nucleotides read TGTGCCATCAGCCTTCCTGGGGCCAACGTCCTGACTTTC.